This TCR beta chain was captured by sequencing in a study of blood T cell repertoires in COVID-19. Turning to the study itself: Researchers got acute and convalescent COVID-19 samples from the United States, Italy and Spain.

In the study's own analysis: Reference gene primer amplification gave estimated nucleated cell counts. Libraries were prepared by immunoSEQ multiplex PCR; TCRdb keeps only in-frame clonotypes and omits some of them. The D gene and trimming were derived from the DNA, and the V and J assignments and clone size from that table. The sample includes around 100,000 clones, about nine tenths of them seen just once. J lost 5 bases, V lost 4 bases, and 4 bases had no gene match. This CDR3 spans 13 amino acids. The germline V gene encodes CDR1 SGHTA and CDR2 FQGNSA. The material sequenced was peripheral blood. The TCR originated in a man in his late teens or twenties with acute or convalescent COVID-19. The chain links TRBV7-2 to TRBJ1-2; TRBD1 matches at 7 bases. Here the CDR3 DNA reads TGTGCCAGCAGCTCTCAGACAGGGTATGGCTACACCTTC. Residues: CASSSQTGYGYTF.